Below, one TCR beta chain is given with its context. The antigen it recognizes is unknown. Base qualities are missing; no much larger clone stands one base away. This entry is derived from a study of T cell repertoires in cytomegalovirus infection (dated by TCRdb to about 2019). With regard to the full study: Donor HLA type was relevant to the analysis, because carriage of CMV infection together with the matching HLA type was indicated by public TCR beta signatures. The study at large found these results: The ex vivo response was dominated by HLA-C-restricted CMV-specific TCR beta clonotypes, which also provided the single most frequent clonotype in two of eight donors. Carriers of CMV infection plus the relevant HLA type were discriminated by the cumulative frequency of public TCR beta family members in the study cohort and in an independent roughly 370-donor cohort.

The CDR3, from cysteine to phenylalanine, totals 13 residues. Kept here is only the CDR3 DNA, which spans 39 bases and is read in frame from base 1. A distance of 7 bases separates the germline ends of V and J, which lose 3 bases and 4 bases respectively. According to the germline V gene, CDR1 reads MGHDK and CDR2 reads SYGVNS. Data came from an Illumina HiSeq 1500. Through fastp at Q25 and MiXCR, TCRdb rebuilt clones from the public reads, retaining in-frame beta chains. Every entry covers one CDR3 protein and lists the most common genes and DNA from its rows. Present in this sample are about 130,000 distinct CDR3 sequences, 7.5% to 9% of which were seen just once. The ten largest clones add up to about a tenth of the sample.

The TCR sequence derives from a human donor in good health (CMV status not recorded). Some clones in this sample may be carry-over from other donors' samples. The chain joins TRBV25-1 to TRBJ2-1; the D gene remains uncertain. Specimen: PBMCs. The CDR3 amino acid sequence is: CASSDPRYNEQFF. The DNA is as follows: TGTGCCAGCAGTGATCCACGTTACAATGAGCAGTTCTTC.